This T cell receptor beta chain emerged from a study of blood T cells in healthy people across ages. Study observations and caveats: Greater diversity and more naive CD4+ cells were seen in long-lived donors than in aged donors. Older age coincided with a roughly linear decline in TCR beta diversity per million T cells.

Points on this clonotype: Its antigen remains unidentified.

V was shortened by 4 bases and J by 8 bases, with 12 bases between the two germline ends. This CDR3 contains 12 residues. Germline-derived CDR1 and CDR2 are SGHRS and YFSETQ. The authors ran a second PCR of about 6 to 11 cycles using a sample-barcoded 5' primer and a J-beta primer mix. Every cDNA molecule bore a tag from a template-switch adaptor containing 12 random nucleotides. Individual samples furnished no less than 3 million CDR3-containing paired-end reads apiece. MiXCR, run by TCRdb on the 5' RACE reads, gives a single entry per CDR3 protein. This table holds roughly 1,800,000 distinct CDR3 sequences, less than 50% found once.

The clonotype was recovered from a woman aged 40 to 50 in good health. The rearrangement uses TRBV5-1 and TRBJ1-2; tentatively, D is TRBD1 (6 bases). The sequencing input was blood. The CDR3 DNA reads as TGCGCCAGCAGCCAGACGACAGGAGGCTACACCTTC. Translating gives CASSQTTGGYTF.